These 30 T cell receptor beta chains originate from one sample sequenced in a study of cytomegalovirus exposure and HLA in healthy donors. The PCR employed 60 Vbeta primers together with 13 Jbeta primers. Sequencing used immunoSEQ multiplex PCR; TCRdb keeps in-frame clones, though not all of them. The top ten hold over 1% of the sample, which has some 180,000 clones, 9.5% seen once. The sample consisted of PBMCs. These receptors all stem from a young woman in good health and CMV-seropositive.

J is TRBJ2-3 and V is TRBV2, with TRBD1 matching over 7 bases. CDR1 and CDR2 (germline): SNHLY, FYNNEI. The CDR3 is made up of 15 amino acids. V lost 4 bases to trimming and J lost 6 bases; unmatched junction nucleotides: 10. CDR3 bases: TGTGCCAGCAGTGTGCTGGGACAGCGAACGGATACGCAGTATTTT. It specifies CASSVLGQRTDTQYF.

J is TRBJ1-3 and V is TRBV7-9; D might be TRBD1 (6 bases). The length of the CDR3 is 17 residues. Trimming pared 5 bases from V and 0 bases from J, leaving 17 bases between. The germline gives CDR1 SEHNR, CDR2 FQNEAQ (reference sequence). CDR3 in DNA: TGTGCCAGCAGCCTGGGGGACAAAACGTACTCTGGAAACACCATATATTTT. The encoded protein is CASSLGDKTYSGNTIYF.

This chain connects TRBV11-2 to TRBJ2-1; 7 positions agree with TRBD1. Germline assignment: CDR1 SGHAT and CDR2 FQNNGV. Germline trimming cut 7 bases from V and 8 bases from J; bases unmatched to any gene: 11. The CDR3 covers 14 residues. CDR3 in amino acids: CASNRQGMSDEQFF. CDR3 in DNA: TGTGCCAGCAATCGACAGGGTATGTCGGATGAGCAGTTCTTC.

This clone was picked up a small number of times. This chain uses TRBV27 with TRBJ1-2; D remains unclear. V lost 8 bases to trimming and J lost 4 bases, with 14 bases between them. This CDR3 is built from 13 residues. Germline CDR1 reads MNHEY; CDR2 reads SMNVEV (reference sequence). DNA of the CDR3: TGTGCCAGCGCCTCCGGGGAAGCCTATGGCTACACCTTC. Its protein is CASASGEAYGYTF.

This clone was recorded a few times. The V call is TRBV5-1, the J call TRBJ1-1; TRBD1 agrees at 7 bases. The germline V gene has CDR1 SGHRS and CDR2 YFSETQ. V lost 3 bases to trimming and J lost 5 bases; unmatched junction nucleotides: 19. The CDR3 spans 18 residues. The CDR3 loop reads CASSSILPSTGVETEAFF. The CDR3 DNA follows: TGCGCCAGCAGCTCCATATTACCTTCCACAGGGGTTGAGACTGAAGCTTTCTTT.

This clone was seen only a few times. V and J are TRBV30 and TRBJ2-7; 16 bases agree with TRBD2. After removal of 1 base from V and 7 bases from J, the junction contained 13 bases not matched to a gene. The CDR3 has 18 residues. In germline, CDR1 is GTSNPN, CDR2 SVGIG (reference sequence). The CDR3 here is CAWSAPGLAGGPGWEQYF. As DNA, the CDR3 is TGTGCCTGGAGTGCCCCGGGACTAGCGGGAGGGCCAGGGTGGGAGCAGTACTTC.

This clone was detected a few times. The V and J genes are TRBV5-1 and TRBJ2-3; 7 bases are shared with TRBD2. From germline, CDR1 is SGHRS and CDR2 YFSETQ. Trimming cost V 4 bases and J 6 bases; bases outside gene matches: 11. The CDR3 loop spans 15 amino acids. The CDR3 sequence is CASSRIAGNTDTQYF. The CDR3, as DNA: TGCGCCAGCAGCAGGATAGCGGGCAATACGGATACGCAGTATTTT.

In this sample, this clone turned up a few times. The chain joins TRBV13 to TRBJ1-1; 7 bases agree with TRBD1. The CDR3 runs 15 residues. Germline CDR1 PRHDT, CDR2 FYEKMQ (reference sequence). V trimming: 5 bases; J trimming: 5 bases; junction bases outside the gene matches: 11. CDR3 sequence: CASSVNRGLGTEAFF. CDR3 in DNA: TGTGCCAGCAGCGTAAACAGGGGACTAGGGACTGAAGCTTTCTTT. The whole variable domain, remainder taken from reference TRBV13 and TRBJ1-1, is AAGVIQSPRHLIKEKRETATLKCYPIPRHDTVYWYQQGPGQDPQFLISFYEKMQSDKGSIPDRFSAQQFSDYHSELNMSSLELGDSALYFCASSVNRGLGTEAFFGQGTRLTVV.

This clone showed up just a few times. In DNA form, the CDR3 reads TGTGCCTGGAGAACGGGACAGGGGGGATCCTACGAGCAGTACTTC. This encodes CAWRTGQGGSYEQYF. V usage is TRBV30 and J usage is TRBJ2-7; 11 bases map to TRBD1. The CDR3 sequence is 15 residues long. Germline V gene sequence: CDR1 GTSNPN, CDR2 SVGIG (reference sequence). V lost 3 bases to trimming and J lost 1 base; unmatched junction nucleotides: 5.

The V gene is TRBV27, the J gene TRBJ2-7; 8 positions match TRBD1. V trimming: 7 bases; J trimming: 2 bases; junction bases outside the gene matches: 10. Per the germline V gene, CDR1 is MNHEY and CDR2 is SMNVEV (reference sequence). This CDR3 region has 15 residues. CDR3 DNA: TGTGCCAGCAATACCGGGACAGGTATTCCCTACGAGCAGTACTTC. Its protein product is CASNTGTGIPYEQYF.

The chain is built from TRBV7-2 and TRBJ1-2; D possibly corresponds to TRBD1 (5 bases). This CDR3 spans 13 amino acids. V was shortened by 1 base and J by 7 bases, with 10 bases between the two germline ends. In germline, CDR1 is SGHTA, CDR2 FQGNSA. CDR3 nucleotide sequence: TGTGCCAGCAGCTTAGACAGAAGGGGTGGCTACACCTTC. Translated: CASSLDRRGGYTF.

The rearrangement uses TRBV27 and TRBJ2-1; TRBD2 aligns across 7 bases. The CDR3 runs 15 residues. Germline V gives CDR1 MNHEY, CDR2 SMNVEV (reference sequence). The trim removed 4 bases at V and 3 bases at J, leaving 6 bases unmatched. The CDR3 region is CASSSSGTLYNEQFF. CDR3 coding DNA: TGTGCCAGCAGTTCGAGCGGGACCCTCTACAATGAGCAGTTCTTC.

In this sample, this clone turned up a few times. J is TRBJ1-2 and V is TRBV19; the D is unclear. Deletions cut 6 bases from V and 4 bases from J, with 9 bases between. The germline CDR1 and CDR2 sequences are LNHDA and SQIVND (reference sequence). The CDR3 has 12 amino acids. CDR3 nucleotides: TGTGCCAGTAGCCCCCTGGCCTATGGCTACACCTTC. This gives the protein CASSPLAYGYTF.

The V call is TRBV5-1, the J call TRBJ1-1; possible D gene TRBD1, 6 bases. CDR3 length: 15 residues. Trimming shortened V by 0 bases and J by 1 base, and 10 bases separated the two germline ends. The germline V gene encodes CDR1 SGHRS and CDR2 YFSETQ. CDR3 nucleotide sequence: TGCGCCAGCAGCTTGGGTGGACAGACGAACACTGAAGCTTTCTTT. Encoded protein: CASSLGGQTNTEAFF.

The chain employs TRBV6-5 and TRBJ2-7; D may be TRBD1 (6 bases). Deletions cut 8 bases from V and 4 bases from J, with 21 bases between. CDR1 MNHEY and CDR2 SVGAGI come from the germline V gene. The CDR3 consists of 15 residues. This chain's CDR3 is CASSPQGSGLYEQYF. CDR3 bases: TGTGCCAGCTCCCCCCAGGGGTCCGGCCTTTACGAGCAGTACTTC.

The chain carries TRBV5-1 and TRBJ1-1; the match to TRBD1 covers 9 bases. Germline values: CDR1 SGHRS, CDR2 YFSETQ. V lost 0 bases and J lost 1; bases outside the gene matches: 4. The CDR3 runs 16 residues. The CDR3, as DNA: TGCGCCAGCAGCTTGGCACCACAGGGGGCGAACACTGAAGCTTTCTTT. Translation gives CASSLAPQGANTEAFF.

This clone appeared a few times. This chain connects TRBV6-1 to TRBJ2-7; D might be TRBD2 (6 bases). The germline gives CDR1 MNHNS, CDR2 SASEGT. The CDR3 has 16 amino acids. Between the trimmed V and J ends, which lost 2 bases and 5 bases, there was a span of 19 bases. The CDR3 sequence: CASSERERGGAHEQYF. The CDR3 region has the DNA TGTGCCAGCAGTGAAAGAGAGCGAGGCGGGGCTCACGAGCAGTACTTC.

The J gene is TRBJ1-2, the V gene TRBV4-1; D perhaps matches TRBD1 (6 bases). The germline V gene has CDR1 MGHRA and CDR2 YSYEKL. The CDR3 is made up of 15 amino acids. V shed 5 bases and J shed 0 bases, with 13 bases lying between them. The CDR3 DNA reads as TGCGCCAGCAGCGCCCAGGGGTGGTCTAACTATGGCTACACCTTC. Amino acid sequence: CASSAQGWSNYGYTF.

This chain connects TRBV7-7 to TRBJ2-1; maybe TRBD2 (6 bases). Per germline, CDR1 SSHAT and CDR2 FNYEAQ (reference sequence). Trimming stripped 1 base from V and 7 bases from J, with 11 bases between. The CDR3 contains 14 residues. CDR3 sequence (DNA): TGTGCCAGCAGCTTAGAGACTAGTAGTAATGAGCAGTTCTTC. Protein sequence: CASSLETSSNEQFF.

This clone showed up just a few times. The chain uses TRBV6-5 and TRBJ1-2; D is perhaps TRBD1 (5 bases). Trimming stripped 2 bases from V and 8 bases from J, with 21 bases between. The CDR3 is made up of 16 amino acids. The V gene's germline CDR1 is MNHEY and CDR2 SVGAGI. The CDR3 coding sequence is TGTGCCAGCAGTTACACATGGGCCGGCAGGGAAGGAGGCTACACCTTC. Protein sequence: CASSYTWAGREGGYTF.

The chain recombines TRBV5-1 with TRBJ1-1; no reliable D call. The CDR3 is made up of 14 amino acids. Trimming pared 0 bases from V and 7 bases from J, leaving 13 bases between. The germline V gene encodes CDR1 SGHRS and CDR2 YFSETQ. The CDR3 DNA follows: TGCGCCAGCAGCTTGGATCCCGGGTCTCTTGAAGCTTTCTTT. Its translation: CASSLDPGSLEAFF.

This clone came up a few times. The chain employs TRBV6-6 and TRBJ2-2; 7 positions match TRBD1. V gave up 2 bases and J gave up 6 bases; unmatched junction bases: 9. The CDR3 has 16 residues. CDR1 is MNHNY, CDR2 SVGAGI, per germline (reference sequence). CDR3 sequence reads: CASSYPRTGFSGELFF. DNA of the CDR3: TGTGCCAGCAGTTACCCAAGGACAGGCTTTTCCGGGGAGCTGTTTTTT.

The rearrangement links TRBV9 to TRBJ1-1; TRBD1 is a possible D gene (6 bases). The CDR3 contains 14 residues. The germline V gene has CDR1 SGDLS and CDR2 YYNGEE. V lost 1 base to trimming and J lost 4 bases, with 11 bases between them. CDR3 sequence: CASSVREGVTEAFF. The CDR3 nucleotides are TGTGCCAGCAGCGTAAGGGAGGGGGTCACTGAAGCTTTCTTT. Drawing the rest from reference TRBV9 and TRBJ1-1, the complete variable domain is DSGVTQTPKHLITATGQRVTLRCSPRSGDLSVYWYQQSLDQGLQFLIQYYNGEERAKGNILERFSAQQFPDLHSELNLSSLELGDSALYFCASSVREGVTEAFFGQGTRLTVV.

This chain uses TRBV5-6 with TRBJ2-5; D not certain. Per the germline V gene, CDR1 is SGHDT and CDR2 is YYEEEE. This CDR3 comprises 13 residues. The ends were cut back, 0 bases at V and 5 bases at J, with 8 bases in the middle. The CDR3 region is CASSLVNMETQYF. Written as DNA, the CDR3 is TGTGCCAGCAGCTTGGTTAATATGGAGACCCAGTACTTC.

This sequence joins TRBV4-2 and TRBJ2-7; D possibly corresponds to TRBD1 (5 bases). This CDR3 has 15 residues. Trimming took 5 bases from V and 5 from J, leaving 19 bases between them. Germline loops: CDR1 LGHNA, CDR2 YNFKEQ. In DNA, the CDR3 is TGTGCCAGCAGCTCACAAGTAGGGGTTGTCGACGAGCAGTACTTC. It encodes CASSSQVGVVDEQYF.

V usage is TRBV19 and J usage is TRBJ1-1; 10 bases agree with TRBD1. Per the germline V gene, CDR1 is LNHDA and CDR2 is SQIVND (reference sequence). V shed 5 bases, J shed 4 bases, and the junction held 4 bases outside the gene matches. This CDR3 region has 14 residues. CDR3 loop: CASSYGQGGTEAFF. DNA of the CDR3: TGTGCCAGTAGTTACGGACAGGGGGGCACTGAAGCTTTCTTT.

This clone was observed a few times. The V call is TRBV9, the J call TRBJ2-7, with D possibly matching TRBD1 (5 bases). Trimming took 0 bases from V and 6 from J, leaving 10 bases between them. CDR1 and CDR2 from the germline V gene are SGDLS and YYNGEE. This CDR3 spans 13 amino acids. The chain's CDR3 is CASSVAEGAEQYF. CDR3 nucleotides: TGTGCCAGCAGCGTAGCAGAAGGGGCCGAGCAGTACTTC. The variable domain in full, with the rest retrieved from reference TRBV9 and TRBJ2-7, is DSGVTQTPKHLITATGQRVTLRCSPRSGDLSVYWYQQSLDQGLQFLIQYYNGEERAKGNILERFSAQQFPDLHSELNLSSLELGDSALYFCASSVAEGAEQYFGPGTRLTVT.

This clone has only a few counts. The chain carries TRBV2 and TRBJ2-2; 10 bases agree with TRBD2. Germline V gene data show CDR1 as SNHLY and CDR2 as FYNNEI. Germline trimming cut 6 bases from V and 3 bases from J; bases unmatched to any gene: 7. CDR3 length equals 16 residues. The CDR3 DNA follows: TGTGCCAGCAGGCGTGGCCTAGCGGGGGACACCGGGGAGCTGTTTTTT. Its translation: CASRRGLAGDTGELFF. The entire variable domain, with the rest obtained from reference TRBV2 and TRBJ2-2, is as follows: EPEVTQTPSHQVTQMGQEVILRCVPISNHLYFYWYRQILGQKVEFLVSFYNNEISEKSEIFDDQFSVERPDGSNFTLKIRSTKLEDSAMYFCASRRGLAGDTGELFFGEGSRLTVL.

The V gene is TRBV18, the J gene TRBJ1-2; D uncertain. The germline V gene has CDR1 KGHSH and CDR2 LQKENI. The V end lost 3 bases, the J end lost 8 bases, and 19 bases lay between the germline ends. The CDR3 runs to 15 residues. This CDR3 is CASSPVYRWEDGYTF. CDR3 bases: TGTGCCAGCTCACCTGTATATAGGTGGGAGGACGGCTACACCTTC.

CDR3 in amino acids: CASREDRGRGYTF. CDR3 DNA sequence: TGTGCCAGCAGGGAGGACAGGGGGCGCGGCTACACCTTC. The chain links TRBV6-5 to TRBJ1-2, with 11 bases that match TRBD1. This CDR3 is 13 amino acids long. The germline V gene has CDR1 MNHEY and CDR2 SVGAGI. J was trimmed by 8 bases and V by 6 bases; bases with no gene match: 5.